This note documents a single TCR beta chain sequence. What it binds is not known. Only in-frame clones appear in the TCRdb table, and some are missing; sequencing was by immunoSEQ multiplex PCR. The table lists fewer than 45,000 clones, approximately 83% of them singletons. With V trimmed by 1 base and J by 4 bases, 4 bases remained unmatched. The CDR3 runs to 15 residues. CDR1 and CDR2 from the germline V gene are SGHRS and YFSETQ. The source of the sample is a study of T cells in localized non-small cell lung cancer. Study results and caveats: Multi-region tumor sequencing was not done, so intratumor heterogeneity could not be excluded. There were a median roughly 60 of the top 100 tumor clones appearing in adjacent lung.

This clonotype was sampled from a man aged 35-69 years with stage I lung adenocarcinoma. Specimen: peripheral blood, collected before any cancer treatment. V is TRBV5-1 and J is TRBJ2-5; 10 bases match TRBD1. Written as DNA, the CDR3 is TGCGCCAGCAGCTTGCCGACAGGGGGCGGAGAGACCCAGTACTTC. Residues: CASSLPTGGGETQYF.